This is a list of T cell receptor beta chains from one sample in a study of Ad26.COV2.S vaccination and SARS-CoV-2 variants. Libraries were prepared by immunoSEQ multiplex PCR; TCRdb keeps only in-frame clonotypes and omits some of them. Of about 140,000 clones in the sample, roughly 90% are singletons; the top ten hold 5%. The sequencing used peripheral blood, collected after recovery from COVID-19. Every receptor here comes from a human donor who had recovered from COVID-19. The CDR3 runs from the conserved cysteine through the conserved F or W. Each record gives: J gene, V gene, CDR3 protein.

J gene: TRBJ1-5
V gene: TRBV28
CDR3 protein: CASSLLTTSNQPQHF

J gene: TRBJ1-3
V gene: TRBV4-1
CDR3 protein: CASSQIRGVETGNTIYF

J gene: TRBJ2-2
V gene: TRBV19
CDR3 protein: CASSMFQTGELFF

J gene: TRBJ1-1
V gene: TRBV6-5
CDR3 protein: CASGDRGRTEAFF

J gene: TRBJ1-1
V gene: TRBV5-1
CDR3 protein: CASSLGHRMNTEAFF

J gene: TRBJ1-2
V gene: TRBV5-8
CDR3 protein: CASSLEDNNYGYTF

J gene: TRBJ2-7
V gene: TRBV28
CDR3 protein: CASSSPPGQGWQYF

J gene: TRBJ2-2
V gene: TRBV5-4
CDR3 protein: CASSGTGTGWAGELFF

J gene: TRBJ2-3
V gene: TRBV6-4
CDR3 protein: CASSDSRARDTQYF

J gene: TRBJ2-7
V gene: TRBV11-2
CDR3 protein: CASSFGGGRSSYEQYF

J gene: TRBJ2-2
V gene: TRBV4-3
CDR3 protein: CASSQDLGFTGELFF

J gene: TRBJ2-2
V gene: TRBV12-5
CDR3 protein: CASGLVYNLRCVGELFF

J gene: TRBJ1-1
V gene: TRBV30
CDR3 protein: CAWSVRRDTEAFF

J gene: TRBJ1-1
V gene: TRBV6-6
CDR3 protein: CASTKGGHTEAFF

J gene: TRBJ2-2
V gene: TRBV30
CDR3 protein: CAWSAQPTGELFF

J gene: TRBJ1-1
V gene: TRBV5-1
CDR3 protein: CASTKDPSFTEAFF

J gene: TRBJ1-1
V gene: TRBV28
CDR3 protein: CASSSSSSTHSNTEAFF

J gene: TRBJ2-7
V gene: TRBV27
CDR3 protein: CASRITGIHYEQYF

J gene: TRBJ2-2
V gene: TRBV3-1/TRBV3-2
CDR3 protein: CASSQGATGTGELFF

J gene: TRBJ2-7
V gene: TRBV7-2
CDR3 protein: CASSSYYEQYF

J gene: TRBJ1-2
V gene: TRBV6-6
CDR3 protein: CASSYSPGKVGYTF

J gene: TRBJ1-6
V gene: TRBV28
CDR3 protein: CASSGRQSSPLHF

J gene: TRBJ1-5
V gene: TRBV7-2
CDR3 protein: CASSTRAGSNQPQHF

J gene: TRBJ2-1
V gene: TRBV4-3
CDR3 protein: CASSQGLGMDNEQFF

J gene: TRBJ1-1
V gene: TRBV5-1
CDR3 protein: CASSPTGMNTEAFF

J gene: TRBJ1-2
V gene: TRBV28
CDR3 protein: CASSLPGGYTF

J gene: TRBJ2-1
V gene: TRBV10-3
CDR3 protein: CAISESNEQFF

J gene: TRBJ1-2
V gene: TRBV6-1
CDR3 protein: CASSEDGSYGYTF

J gene: TRBJ2-1
V gene: TRBV4-3
CDR3 protein: CASSLSGTSGYNEQFF

J gene: TRBJ2-3
V gene: TRBV29-1
CDR3 protein: CSVGTPDTQYF

J gene: TRBJ2-1
V gene: TRBV5-4
CDR3 protein: CASGRDSSYNEQFF

J gene: TRBJ2-3
V gene: TRBV14
CDR3 protein: CASSQPRGGTQYF

J gene: TRBJ1-4
V gene: TRBV4-3
CDR3 protein: CASSQGQGVYEKLFF

J gene: TRBJ1-5
V gene: TRBV2
CDR3 protein: CASSEGGHLPKNQPQHF

J gene: TRBJ1-5
V gene: TRBV28
CDR3 protein: CASRANIGAQHF

J gene: TRBJ1-4
V gene: TRBV4-3
CDR3 protein: CASSQDSRNEKLFF

J gene: TRBJ2-3
V gene: TRBV7-2
CDR3 protein: CASSLTAGTDTQYF

J gene: TRBJ2-7
V gene: TRBV28
CDR3 protein: CASRGTSGAYEQYF

J gene: TRBJ2-2
V gene: TRBV27
CDR3 protein: CASSSGRHTGELFF

J gene: TRBJ2-1
V gene: TRBV18
CDR3 protein: CASSPMGNEQFF

J gene: TRBJ2-1
V gene: TRBV2
CDR3 protein: CASSDHEQFF

J gene: TRBJ2-3
V gene: TRBV24-1
CDR3 protein: CATSGSDSLGDTQYF

J gene: TRBJ2-7
V gene: TRBV27
CDR3 protein: CASSFSGGSYEQYF

J gene: TRBJ2-7
V gene: TRBV5-1
CDR3 protein: CASSGDLSYEQYF

J gene: TRBJ2-4
V gene: TRBV6-5
CDR3 protein: CASSYSQAENIQYF

J gene: TRBJ2-3
V gene: TRBV6-5
CDR3 protein: CASRTAGTDTQYF

J gene: TRBJ1-5
V gene: TRBV6-5
CDR3 protein: CASSSPSGNQPQHF

J gene: TRBJ2-5
V gene: TRBV18
CDR3 protein: CASSPQGLQETQYF

J gene: TRBJ2-1
V gene: TRBV18
CDR3 protein: CASSPLTVNNEQFF

J gene: TRBJ2-3
V gene: TRBV4-3
CDR3 protein: CASSQGGRDTQYF

J gene: TRBJ2-2
V gene: TRBV6-1
CDR3 protein: CASSERGNTGLRTGELFF

J gene: TRBJ2-7
V gene: TRBV5-6
CDR3 protein: CASSPGGTDHYEQYF

J gene: TRBJ2-3
V gene: TRBV11-2
CDR3 protein: CASSLSVTQYF

J gene: TRBJ2-7
V gene: TRBV28
CDR3 protein: CASSWDRRLSYEQYF

J gene: TRBJ2-3
V gene: TRBV28
CDR3 protein: CASSSTDTQYF

J gene: TRBJ1-2
V gene: TRBV19
CDR3 protein: CASQGLRRDGYTF

J gene: TRBJ2-7
V gene: TRBV5-4
CDR3 protein: CASSLRGSYEQYF

J gene: TRBJ2-7
V gene: TRBV30
CDR3 protein: CAWAPGSSYEQYF

J gene: TRBJ2-3
V gene: TRBV7-2
CDR3 protein: CASSFGGDRTDTQYF